Listed here are 23 T cell receptor beta chains from one sample, sequenced in a study of shared clonotypes between healthy human individuals (dated by TCRdb to 2020 to 2022). The library was made by the immunoSEQ multiplex PCR assay. In its TCRdb copy, this immuneACCESS table keeps in-frame sequences only and misses some clones. Where compared with another copy, unresolved V genes explain less than half of these, and the others have no known cause. The sample contains over 400,000 clones, about 84% of them found a single time. Clones ranked in the top ten supply more than 9.5% of the sample. Input material: PBMCs. These receptors were obtained from a middle-aged woman in good health. Some clones in this sample may be carry-over from other donors' samples.

As regards this clone: It is likely a read error: a sequence one base away is far more abundant. Distinct nucleotide sequences in the sample also encode this CDR3. The chain recombines TRBV5-1 with TRBJ2-5, with TRBD2 matching 7 bases. CDR1 is SGHRS and CDR2 is YFSETQ in the germline V gene. J lost 6 bases, V lost 3 bases, and 5 bases had no gene match. This CDR3 contains 13 residues. The CDR3 protein is CASSSGTIQTQYF. CDR3 nucleotide sequence: TGCGCCAGCAGCTCAGGGACTATACAGACCCAGTACTTC. Based on the CDR3 plus reference TRBV5-1 and TRBJ2-5, the full variable domain is KAGVTQTPRYLIKTRGQQVTLSCSPISGHRSVSWYQQTPGQGLQFLFEYFSETQRNKGNFPGRFSGRQFSNSRSEMNVSTLELGDSALYLCASSSGTIQTQYFGPGTRLLVL.

To note about this clone: A far larger clone is off by one base, so a read error is likely. V is TRBV5-6 and J is TRBJ1-2; 9 bases fit TRBD1. The CDR3 consists of 14 residues. The germline CDR1 and CDR2 sequences are SGHDT and YYEEEE. Here the CDR3 reads CASSLGDRAGGHTF. For the CDR3, the DNA is TGTGCCAGCAGCTTAGGGGACAGGGCCGGTGGCCACACCTTC.

Notes on this clone: One junction end does not reproduce the germline sequence, and a read error may be involved. The chain joins TRBV7-7 to TRBJ2-1; TRBD2 matches at 9 bases. Germline CDR1 reads SSHAT; CDR2 reads FNYEAQ (reference sequence). The CDR3 is 15 residues long. In nucleotides, the CDR3 is TGTGCTAGCAGCTTAGGACTAGCGATGAACAATGAGCAGTTCTTC. Amino acid sequence: CASSLGLAMNNEQFF. Supplemented by reference TRBV7-7 and TRBJ2-1, the full variable domain reads GAGVSQSPRYKVTKRGQDVTLRCDPISSHATLYWYQQALGQGPEFLTYFNYEAQPDKSGLPSDRFSAERPEGSISTLTIQRTEQRDSAMYRCASSLGLAMNNEQFFGPGTRLTVL.

The gene calls are TRBV5-6 and TRBJ2-7; the D gene is possibly TRBD1 (6 bases). The CDR3 contains 13 residues. Per germline, CDR1 SGHDT and CDR2 YYEEEE. Trimming took off 7 bases at V and 4 bases at J, with 15 bases between the two ends. The CDR3, as DNA: TGTGCCAGCGGGATTCAGGGGCCATACGAGCAGTACTTC. Its protein product is CASGIQGPYEQYF.

This clone was seen many times. Different DNA sequences within this sample yield the same CDR3. The chain has TRBV19 and TRBJ2-7; 8 bases fit TRBD1. This CDR3 region has 15 residues. The V gene's germline CDR1 is LNHDA and CDR2 SQIVND (reference sequence). V lost 4 bases, J lost 2 bases, and 7 bases stayed unmatched. Here the CDR3 reads CASSTRTGPTYEQYF. DNA of the CDR3: TGTGCCAGTAGTACCCGGACAGGGCCCACCTACGAGCAGTACTTC.

Regarding this clone: At the DNA level, this CDR3 is encoded by other sequences in the same sample as well. The gene calls are TRBV5-6 and TRBJ2-5; D is undetermined. From germline, CDR1 is SGHDT and CDR2 YYEEEE. Trimming removed 2 bases from V and 1 base from J, with 6 bases in between. CDR3 length: 13 residues. The CDR3 nucleotides are TGTGCCAGCAGCTTAGTGGGCCAAGAGACCCAGTACTTC. It yields the protein CASSLVGQETQYF.

The chain recombines TRBV27 with TRBJ2-7, with TRBD2 matching over 11 bases. The trim removed 0 bases at V and 3 bases at J, leaving 4 bases unmatched. Germline CDR1 and CDR2: MNHEY and SMNVEV (reference sequence). The CDR3 totals 16 residues. The chain's CDR3 is CASSLSSGTSGYEQYF. CDR3 in DNA: TGTGCCAGCAGTTTATCTTCCGGGACTAGCGGCTACGAGCAGTACTTC.

Note on this clone: A junction end diverges from the germline sequence, so it may reflect a read error. The V and J genes are TRBV10-3 and TRBJ2-3; D remains unclear. The germline gives CDR1 ENHRY, CDR2 SYGVKD. This CDR3 has 13 amino acids. The CDR3 loop is CAIGESSTDTQYF. CDR3 nucleotides: TGTGCCATCGGTGAGTCTAGCACAGATACGCAGTATTTT.

Of note for this clone: This likely stems from a read error, as it lies one base from a far larger clone. The chain is built from TRBV4-1 and TRBJ2-3; the D is unclear. Germline V gene lookup returns CDR1 MGHRA and CDR2 YSYEKL. This CDR3 is built from 14 residues. The CDR3 region has the DNA TGCTCCAGCAGCCAACGACTGGATACAGATACGCAGTATTTT. Protein product: CSSSQRLDTDTQYF.

This sequence joins TRBV10-2 and TRBJ1-5; D is undetermined. The CDR3 runs to 13 residues. Germline-derived CDR1 and CDR2 are WSHSY and SAAADI. The V end was cut by 2 bases, the J end by 2 bases, with 4 bases between. The CDR3 DNA reads as TGCGCCAGCAGTGAGGCGGGCAATCAGCCCCAGCATTTT. It specifies CASSEAGNQPQHF.

This chain connects TRBV6-4 to TRBJ2-1; D is perhaps TRBD1 (5 bases). The CDR3 spans 16 residues. Per germline, CDR1 MRHNA and CDR2 SNTAGT. Trimming shortened V by 6 bases and J by 7 bases, and 22 bases separated the two germline ends. The DNA for the CDR3 is TGTGCCAGCAGCCCGTCGTTCTCAGGTGCAGGGAATGAGCAGTTCTTC. It translates to CASSPSFSGAGNEQFF.

The chain employs TRBV4-2 and TRBJ1-3; D possibly corresponds to TRBD1 (6 bases). V lost 4 bases and J 3 bases, leaving 28 bases between the germline ends. The CDR3 runs 20 residues. CDR1 is LGHNA and CDR2 is YNFKEQ in the germline V gene. CDR3 protein: CASSLKFLPGGASFGNTIYF. DNA for the CDR3: TGTGCCAGCAGCCTAAAATTCCTCCCTGGGGGGGCTTCATTTGGAAACACCATATATTTT.

This clone was observed at least ten times. The CDR3 is CASSFLAAGGRADTQYF. Written as DNA, the CDR3 is TGTGCCAGCAGTTTCTTGGCAGCGGGAGGGAGGGCAGATACGCAGTATTTT. The chain carries TRBV7-3 and TRBJ2-3; TRBD2 matches 10 bases. Germline-derived CDR1 and CDR2 are SGHTA and FQGTGA. The CDR3 runs 17 residues. The junction had 13 bases not matched to a gene; V was cut back by 6 bases and J by 4 bases. Full variable domain (remainder filled in from reference TRBV7-3 and TRBJ2-3): GAGVSQTPSNKVTEKGKYVELRCDPISGHTALYWYRQSLGQGPEFLIYFQGTGAADDSGLPNDRFFAVRPEGSVSTLKIQRTERGDSAVYLCASSFLAAGGRADTQYFGPGTRLTVL.

This chain connects TRBV29-1 to TRBJ1-4, with unresolved D. With 3 bases removed from V and 5 bases from J, the gap between germline ends came to 10 bases. The CDR3 runs 13 residues. Germline V gives CDR1 SQVTM, CDR2 ANQGSEA. The CDR3 sequence is CSVEADRNEKLFF. CDR3 bases: TGCAGCGTTGAGGCTGACCGCAATGAAAAACTGTTTTTT.

The chain has TRBV18 and TRBJ1-4; 9 nucleotides align to TRBD1. The junction had 7 bases not matched to a gene; V was cut back by 4 bases and J by 4 bases. Germline CDR1 KGHSH, CDR2 LQKENI. This CDR3 is built from 16 residues. CDR3 DNA: TGTGCCAGCTCACTTCTACCGGGACAGGGTAATGAAAAACTGTTTTTT. It translates to CASSLLPGQGNEKLFF.

The chain has TRBV6-6 and TRBJ2-7; the D gene is possibly TRBD1 (6 bases). Looked up from germline, CDR1 is MNHNY and CDR2 is SVGAGI (reference sequence). V lost 2 bases, J lost 5 bases, and 13 bases lay in between. This CDR3 is 14 amino acids long. The CDR3 protein is CASSYRQGNDEQYF. Here the CDR3 DNA reads TGTGCCAGCAGTTACAGGCAGGGGAACGACGAGCAGTACTTC.

This clone was found many times. The chain joins TRBV29-1 to TRBJ2-1; TRBD1 matches 9 bases. Germline CDR1 reads SQVTM; CDR2 reads ANQGSEA. This CDR3 comprises 15 residues. CDR3 bases: TGCAGTGCCGGGGGAAGGACAGGGGCCTACAATGAGCAGTTCTTC. Translated: CSAGGRTGAYNEQFF.

The rearrangement uses TRBV11-3 and TRBJ2-1; the match to TRBD2 covers 9 bases. The CDR3 length is 16 residues. J lost 3 bases, V lost 3 bases, and 6 bases had no gene match. The germline CDR1 and CDR2 sequences are SGHNT and YENEEA. The CDR3: CASSFGAGGHYNEQFF. In DNA, the CDR3 is TGTGCCAGCAGCTTCGGGGCGGGAGGGCACTACAATGAGCAGTTCTTC.

This chain uses TRBV6-1 with TRBJ2-7; perhaps TRBD1 as D (5 bases). The CDR3 covers 14 residues. Trimming removed 3 bases at V and 5 bases at J, with 14 bases between. Germline-derived CDR1 and CDR2 are MNHNS and SASEGT. The CDR3: CASSDWPGLDEQYF. The CDR3 DNA reads TGTGCCAGCAGTGACTGGCCAGGGTTGGACGAGCAGTACTTC.

This clone appeared once. This sequence is one base from a far larger clone and is likely a read error. The chain combines TRBV6-1 with TRBJ2-5; TRBD2 matches at 8 bases. Germline V CDR1 and CDR2: MNHNS, SASEGT. The CDR3 loop spans 18 amino acids. In DNA form, the CDR3 reads TGTGCCAGCAGTGACGGGTTGGAGCGGGAGTACCGCCAAGGGACCCAGTACTTC. It codes for CASSDGLEREYRQGTQYF.

CDR3 residues: CASSLRDRTFYTIYF. Here the CDR3 DNA reads TGTGCCAGTAGTCTCCGGGACCGGACGTTTTACACCATATATTTT. This chain uses TRBV19 with TRBJ1-3, with D possibly matching TRBD1 (5 bases). The ends were cut back, 5 bases at V and 8 bases at J, with 19 bases in the middle. Germline loops: CDR1 LNHDA, CDR2 SQIVND (reference sequence). The CDR3 extends over 15 amino acids.

With respect to this clone: Other DNA sequences within the sample encode an identical CDR3. The V call is TRBV5-1, the J call TRBJ2-1; D not certain. Germline values: CDR1 SGHRS, CDR2 YFSETQ. The length of the CDR3 is 14 residues. V was cut by 3 bases and J by 1 base, with 8 bases left in between. The CDR3 protein is CASSSGLSYNEQFF. In DNA, the CDR3 is TGCGCCAGCAGCTCCGGATTGTCCTACAATGAGCAGTTCTTC.

The chain is built from TRBV10-3 and TRBJ2-4; TRBD1 is a possible D gene (6 bases). CDR1 and CDR2 from the germline V gene are ENHRY and SYGVKD. The V end was cut by 0 bases, the J end by 0 bases, with 12 bases between. The CDR3 loop spans 17 amino acids. CDR3 coding DNA: TGTGCCATCAGTGAGTCTTCGGGACAACTAGCCAAAAACATTCAGTACTTC. It encodes CAISESSGQLAKNIQYF.